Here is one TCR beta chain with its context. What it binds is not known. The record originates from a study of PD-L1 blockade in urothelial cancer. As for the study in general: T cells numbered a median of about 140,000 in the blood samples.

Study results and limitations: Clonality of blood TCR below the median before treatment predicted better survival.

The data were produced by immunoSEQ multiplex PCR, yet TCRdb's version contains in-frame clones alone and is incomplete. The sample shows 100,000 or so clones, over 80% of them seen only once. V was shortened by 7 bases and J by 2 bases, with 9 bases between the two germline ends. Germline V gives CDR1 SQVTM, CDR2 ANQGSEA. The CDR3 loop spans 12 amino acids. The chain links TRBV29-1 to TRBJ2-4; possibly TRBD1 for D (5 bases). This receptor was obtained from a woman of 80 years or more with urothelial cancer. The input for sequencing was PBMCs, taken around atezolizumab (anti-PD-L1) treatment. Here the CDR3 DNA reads TGCAGCGCCAGGGTCACCAAAAACATTCAGTACTTC. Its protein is CSARVTKNIQYF.